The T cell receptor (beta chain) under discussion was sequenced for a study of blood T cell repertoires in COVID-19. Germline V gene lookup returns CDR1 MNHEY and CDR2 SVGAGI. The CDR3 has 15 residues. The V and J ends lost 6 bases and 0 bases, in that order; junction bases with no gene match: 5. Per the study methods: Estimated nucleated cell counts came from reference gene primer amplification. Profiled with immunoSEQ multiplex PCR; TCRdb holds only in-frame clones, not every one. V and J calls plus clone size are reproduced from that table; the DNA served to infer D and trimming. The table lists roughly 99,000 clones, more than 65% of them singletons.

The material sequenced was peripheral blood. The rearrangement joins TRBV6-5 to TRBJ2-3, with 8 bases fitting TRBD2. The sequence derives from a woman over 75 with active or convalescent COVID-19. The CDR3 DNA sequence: TGTGCCAGCAGCTGGGGCGGGAGGAGCACAGATACGCAGTATTTT. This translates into CASSWGGRSTDTQYF.